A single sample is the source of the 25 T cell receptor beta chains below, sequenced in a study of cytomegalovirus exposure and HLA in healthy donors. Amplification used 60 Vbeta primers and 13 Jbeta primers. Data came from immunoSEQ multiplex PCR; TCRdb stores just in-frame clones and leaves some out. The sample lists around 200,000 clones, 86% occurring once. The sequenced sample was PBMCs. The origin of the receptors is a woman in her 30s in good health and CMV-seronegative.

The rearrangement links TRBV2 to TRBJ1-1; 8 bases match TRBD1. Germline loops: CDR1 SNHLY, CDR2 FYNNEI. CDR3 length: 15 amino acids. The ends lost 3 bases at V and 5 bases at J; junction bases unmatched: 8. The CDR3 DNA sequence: TGTGCCAGCAGTGAGCAGGGGGCTTGGAAAACTGAAGCTTTCTTT. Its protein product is CASSEQGAWKTEAFF.

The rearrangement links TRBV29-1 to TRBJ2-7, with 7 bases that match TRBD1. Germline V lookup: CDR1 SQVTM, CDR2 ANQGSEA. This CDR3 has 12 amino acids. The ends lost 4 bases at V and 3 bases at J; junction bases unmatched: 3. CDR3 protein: CSVAGDSYEQYF. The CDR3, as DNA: TGCAGCGTTGCTGGGGACAGCTACGAGCAGTACTTC.

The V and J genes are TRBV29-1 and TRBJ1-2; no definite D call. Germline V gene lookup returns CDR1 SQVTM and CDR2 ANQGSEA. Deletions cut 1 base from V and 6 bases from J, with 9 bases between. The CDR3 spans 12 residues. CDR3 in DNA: TGCAGCGTTGAAGTGAGGAGGGATGGCTACACCTTC. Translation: CSVEVRRDGYTF.

The CDR3 spells CAISEPGTGAYNEQFF. The CDR3 DNA reads as TGTGCCATCAGTGAGCCCGGGACAGGAGCCTACAATGAGCAGTTCTTC. The rearrangement links TRBV10-3 to TRBJ2-1, with 8 bases aligning to TRBD1. V dropped 2 bases and J dropped 2; count of bases not matched to a gene: 5. Germline CDR1 reads ENHRY; CDR2 reads SYGVKD. CDR3 length equals 16 residues.

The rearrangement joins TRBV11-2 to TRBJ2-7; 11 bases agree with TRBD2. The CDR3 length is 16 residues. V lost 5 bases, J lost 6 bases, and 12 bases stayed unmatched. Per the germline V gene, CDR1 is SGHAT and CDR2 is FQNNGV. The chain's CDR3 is CASSPTSGSLSVEQYF. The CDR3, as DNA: TGTGCCAGCAGCCCTACTAGCGGGAGTCTCTCGGTCGAGCAGTACTTC.

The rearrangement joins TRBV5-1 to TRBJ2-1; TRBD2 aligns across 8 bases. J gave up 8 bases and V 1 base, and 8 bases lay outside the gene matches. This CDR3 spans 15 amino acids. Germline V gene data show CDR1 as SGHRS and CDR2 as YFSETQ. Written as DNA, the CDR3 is TGCGCCAGCAGCTTGCTCCGGGAGGGCCGGGATGAGCAGTTCTTC. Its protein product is CASSLLREGRDEQFF.

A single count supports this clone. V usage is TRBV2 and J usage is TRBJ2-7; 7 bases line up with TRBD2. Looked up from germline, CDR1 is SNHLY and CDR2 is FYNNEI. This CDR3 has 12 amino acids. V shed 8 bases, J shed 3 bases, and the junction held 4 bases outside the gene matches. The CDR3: CASGGGNYEQYF. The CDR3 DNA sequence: TGTGCCAGCGGCGGGGGTAACTACGAGCAGTACTTC.

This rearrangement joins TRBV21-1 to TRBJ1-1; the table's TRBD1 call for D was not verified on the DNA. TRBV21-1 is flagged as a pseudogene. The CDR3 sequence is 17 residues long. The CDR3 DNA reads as TGTGCCAGCAGCTTGAAAGCGGGGACAGGGATGCCCCAGGGAGCTTTCTTT. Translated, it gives CASSLKAGTGMPQGAFF.

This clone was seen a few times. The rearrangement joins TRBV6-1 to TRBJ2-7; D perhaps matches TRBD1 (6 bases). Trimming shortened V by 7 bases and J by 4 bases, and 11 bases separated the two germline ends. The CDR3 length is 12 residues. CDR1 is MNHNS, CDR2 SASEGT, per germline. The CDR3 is CASIRQGYEQYF. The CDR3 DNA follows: TGTGCCAGCATACGCCAGGGGTACGAGCAGTACTTC.

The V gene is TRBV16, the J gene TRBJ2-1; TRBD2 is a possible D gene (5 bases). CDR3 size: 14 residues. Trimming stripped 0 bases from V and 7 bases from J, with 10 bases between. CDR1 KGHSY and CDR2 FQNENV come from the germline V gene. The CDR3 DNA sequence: TGTGCCAGCAGCCAATCGCCTAGCAGGAATGAGCAGTTCTTC. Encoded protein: CASSQSPSRNEQFF.

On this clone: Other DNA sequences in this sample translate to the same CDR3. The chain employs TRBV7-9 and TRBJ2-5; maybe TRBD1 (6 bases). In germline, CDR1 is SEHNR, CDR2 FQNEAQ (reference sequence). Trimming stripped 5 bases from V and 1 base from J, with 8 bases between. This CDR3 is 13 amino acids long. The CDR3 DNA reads TGTGCCAGCAGCCTGGGGGCCCAAGAGACCCAGTACTTC. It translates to CASSLGAQETQYF.

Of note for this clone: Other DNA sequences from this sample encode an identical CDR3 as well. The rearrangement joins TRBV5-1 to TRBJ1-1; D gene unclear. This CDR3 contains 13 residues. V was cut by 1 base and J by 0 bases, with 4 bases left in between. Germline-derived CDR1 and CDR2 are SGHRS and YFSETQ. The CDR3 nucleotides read TGCGCCAGCAGCTTGACGGTGAACACTGAAGCTTTCTTT. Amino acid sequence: CASSLTVNTEAFF.

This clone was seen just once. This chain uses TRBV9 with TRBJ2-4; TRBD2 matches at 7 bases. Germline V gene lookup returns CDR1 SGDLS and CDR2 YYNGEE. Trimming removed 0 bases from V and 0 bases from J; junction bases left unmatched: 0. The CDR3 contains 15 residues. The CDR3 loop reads CASSVGGGAKNIQYF. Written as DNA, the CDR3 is TGTGCCAGCAGCGTAGGGGGGGGAGCCAAAAACATTCAGTACTTC. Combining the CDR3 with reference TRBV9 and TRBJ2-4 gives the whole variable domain DSGVTQTPKHLITATGQRVTLRCSPRSGDLSVYWYQQSLDQGLQFLIQYYNGEERAKGNILERFSAQQFPDLHSELNLSSLELGDSALYFCASSVGGGAKNIQYFGAGTRLSVL.

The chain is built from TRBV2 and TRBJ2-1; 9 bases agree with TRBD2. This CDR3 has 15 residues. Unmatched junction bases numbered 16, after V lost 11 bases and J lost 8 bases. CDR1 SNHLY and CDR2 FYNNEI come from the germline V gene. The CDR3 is CAVGRRGGLGDEQFF. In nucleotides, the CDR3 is TGTGCCGTAGGGCGGCGGGGGGGCCTTGGGGATGAGCAGTTCTTC.

CDR3: CASSIVGGQETQYF. CDR3 coding DNA: TGTGCCAGTAGTATAGTGGGGGGCCAAGAGACCCAGTACTTC. The rearrangement links TRBV19 to TRBJ2-5, with a possible D match to TRBD2 (6 bases). V was pared by 1 base and J by 1 base, with 7 bases between. Germline CDR1 LNHDA, CDR2 SQIVND (reference sequence). CDR3 length: 14 amino acids. Together with reference TRBV19 and TRBJ2-5, the CDR3 gives the full variable domain: DGGITQSPKYLFRKEGQNVTLSCEQNLNHDAMYWYRQDPGQGLRLIYYSQIVNDFQKGDIAEGYSVSREKKESFPLTVTSAQKNPTAFYLCASSIVGGQETQYFGPGTRLLVL.

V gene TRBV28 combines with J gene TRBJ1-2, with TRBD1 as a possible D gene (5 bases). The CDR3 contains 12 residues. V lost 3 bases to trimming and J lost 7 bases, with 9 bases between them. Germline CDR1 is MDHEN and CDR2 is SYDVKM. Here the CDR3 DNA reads TGTGCCAGCAGTTTGGCCAGGGCTGGCTACACCTTC. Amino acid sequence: CASSLARAGYTF.

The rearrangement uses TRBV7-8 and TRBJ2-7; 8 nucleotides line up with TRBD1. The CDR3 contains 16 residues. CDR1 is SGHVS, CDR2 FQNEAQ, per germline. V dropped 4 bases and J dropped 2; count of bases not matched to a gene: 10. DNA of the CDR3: TGTGCCAGCAGCTCACTTACAGGGGGAGTTGCCTACGAGCAGTACTTC. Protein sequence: CASSSLTGGVAYEQYF.

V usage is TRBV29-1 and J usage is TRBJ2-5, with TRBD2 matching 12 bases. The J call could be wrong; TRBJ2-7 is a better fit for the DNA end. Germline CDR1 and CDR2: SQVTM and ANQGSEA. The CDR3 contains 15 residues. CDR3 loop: CSVGRGLAGESEQYF. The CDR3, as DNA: TGCAGCGTGGGCCGGGGACTAGCGGGTGAAAGCGAGCAGTACTTC.

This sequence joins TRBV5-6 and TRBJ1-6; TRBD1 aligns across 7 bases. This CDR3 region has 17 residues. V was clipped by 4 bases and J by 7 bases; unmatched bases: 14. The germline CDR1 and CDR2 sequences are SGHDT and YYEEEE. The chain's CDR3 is CASSPTGQTSGNSPLHF. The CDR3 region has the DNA TGTGCCAGCAGCCCTACGGGACAGACCTCGGGGAATTCACCCCTCCACTTT.

This CDR3 reads CASSIRGLAGATSYNEQFF. DNA of the CDR3: TGTGCCAGTAGTATAAGGGGACTAGCGGGGGCTACCTCCTACAATGAGCAGTTCTTC. The J gene is TRBJ2-1, the V gene TRBV19, with TRBD2 identical over 14 bases. With 2 bases clipped from V and 0 bases from J, the junction kept 6 bases outside the gene matches. The CDR3 is 19 residues long. Germline loops: CDR1 LNHDA, CDR2 SQIVND (reference sequence). The whole variable domain, remainder taken from reference TRBV19 and TRBJ2-1, is DGGITQSPKYLFRKEGQNVTLSCEQNLNHDAMYWYRQDPGQGLRLIYYSQIVNDFQKGDIAEGYSVSREKKESFPLTVTSAQKNPTAFYLCASSIRGLAGATSYNEQFFGPGTRLTVL.

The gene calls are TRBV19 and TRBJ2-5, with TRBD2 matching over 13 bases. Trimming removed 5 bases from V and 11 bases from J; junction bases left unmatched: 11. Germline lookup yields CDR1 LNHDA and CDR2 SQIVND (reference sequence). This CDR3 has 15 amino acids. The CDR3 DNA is TGTGCCAGTAGTTCCAGGACTAGCGGGAGTAAGGAGCAGTACTTC. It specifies CASSSRTSGSKEQYF.

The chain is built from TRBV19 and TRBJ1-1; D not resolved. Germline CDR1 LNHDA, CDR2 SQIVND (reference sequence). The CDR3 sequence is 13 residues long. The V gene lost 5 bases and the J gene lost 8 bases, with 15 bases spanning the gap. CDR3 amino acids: CASSPGAKLEAFF. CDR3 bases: TGTGCCAGTAGTCCCGGAGCGAAATTAGAAGCTTTCTTT.

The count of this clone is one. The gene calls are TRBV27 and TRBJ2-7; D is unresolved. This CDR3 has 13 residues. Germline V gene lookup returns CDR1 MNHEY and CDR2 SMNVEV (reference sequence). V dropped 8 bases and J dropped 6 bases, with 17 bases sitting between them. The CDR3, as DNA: TGTGCCAGCCGCCCATCACCCGGAGTCGAGCAGTACTTC. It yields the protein CASRPSPGVEQYF.

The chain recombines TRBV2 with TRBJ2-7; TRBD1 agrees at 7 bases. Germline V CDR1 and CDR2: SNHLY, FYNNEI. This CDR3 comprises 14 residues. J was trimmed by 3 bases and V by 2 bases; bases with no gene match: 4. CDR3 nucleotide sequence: TGTGCCAGCAGTGAAAGGGACAGACACTACGAGCAGTACTTC. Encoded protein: CASSERDRHYEQYF.

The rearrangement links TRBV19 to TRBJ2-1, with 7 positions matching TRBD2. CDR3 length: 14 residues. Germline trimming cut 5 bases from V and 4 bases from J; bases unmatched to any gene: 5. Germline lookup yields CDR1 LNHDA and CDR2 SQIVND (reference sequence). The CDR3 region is CASSFSGPYNEQFF. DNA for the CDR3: TGTGCCAGTAGTTTTAGCGGGCCTTACAATGAGCAGTTCTTC.